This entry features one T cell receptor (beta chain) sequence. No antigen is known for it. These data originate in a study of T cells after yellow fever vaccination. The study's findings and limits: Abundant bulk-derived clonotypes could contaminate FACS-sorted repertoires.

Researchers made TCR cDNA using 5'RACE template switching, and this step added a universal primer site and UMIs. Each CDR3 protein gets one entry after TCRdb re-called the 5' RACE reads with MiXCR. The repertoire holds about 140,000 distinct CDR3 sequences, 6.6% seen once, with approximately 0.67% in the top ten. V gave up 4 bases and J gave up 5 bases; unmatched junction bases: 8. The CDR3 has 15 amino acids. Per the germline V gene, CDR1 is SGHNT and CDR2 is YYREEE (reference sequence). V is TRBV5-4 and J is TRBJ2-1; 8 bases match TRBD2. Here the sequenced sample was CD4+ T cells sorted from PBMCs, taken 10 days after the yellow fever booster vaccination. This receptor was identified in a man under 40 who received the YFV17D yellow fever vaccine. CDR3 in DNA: TGTGCCAGCAGCCCGGGACTAGTTTCCAACAATGAGCAGTTCTTC. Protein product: CASSPGLVSNNEQFF.